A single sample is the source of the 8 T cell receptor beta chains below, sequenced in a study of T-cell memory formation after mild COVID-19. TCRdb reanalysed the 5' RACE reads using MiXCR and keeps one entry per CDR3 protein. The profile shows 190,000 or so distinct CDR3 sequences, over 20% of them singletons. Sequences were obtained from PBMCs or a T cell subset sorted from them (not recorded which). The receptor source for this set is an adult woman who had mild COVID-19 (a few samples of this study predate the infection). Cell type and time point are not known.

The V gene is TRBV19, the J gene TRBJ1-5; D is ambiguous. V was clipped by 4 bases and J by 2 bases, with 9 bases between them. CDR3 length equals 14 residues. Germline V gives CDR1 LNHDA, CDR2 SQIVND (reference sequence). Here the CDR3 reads CASSTGEGNQPQHF. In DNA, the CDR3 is TGTGCCAGTAGTACCGGGGAGGGCAATCAGCCCCAGCATTTT. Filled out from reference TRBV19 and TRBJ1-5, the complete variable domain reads DGGITQSPKYLFRKEGQNVTLSCEQNLNHDAMYWYRQDPGQGLRLIYYSQIVNDFQKGDIAEGYSVSREKKESFPLTVTSAQKNPTAFYLCASSTGEGNQPQHFGDGTRLSIL.

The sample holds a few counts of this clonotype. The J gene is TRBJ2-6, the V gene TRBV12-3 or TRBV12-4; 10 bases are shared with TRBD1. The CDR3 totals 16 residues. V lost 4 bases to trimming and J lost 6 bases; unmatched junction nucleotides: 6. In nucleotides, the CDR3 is TGTGCCAGCAGTTCGACAGGGGGCAGGGAGGCCAACGTCCTGACTTTC. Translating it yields CASSSTGGREANVLTF.

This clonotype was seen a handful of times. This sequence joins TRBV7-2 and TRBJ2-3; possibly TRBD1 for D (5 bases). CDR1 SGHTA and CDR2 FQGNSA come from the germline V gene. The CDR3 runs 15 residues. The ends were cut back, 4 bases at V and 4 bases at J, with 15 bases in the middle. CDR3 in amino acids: CASSSPYGAADTQYF. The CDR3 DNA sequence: TGTGCCAGCAGCTCGCCCTATGGGGCAGCAGATACGCAGTATTTT.

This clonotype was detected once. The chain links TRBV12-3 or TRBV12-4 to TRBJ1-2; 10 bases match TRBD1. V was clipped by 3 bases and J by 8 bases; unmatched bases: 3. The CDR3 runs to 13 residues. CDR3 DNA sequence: TGTGCCAGCAGTTTGCGGGACAGGGGAGGCTACACCTTC. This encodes CASSLRDRGGYTF.

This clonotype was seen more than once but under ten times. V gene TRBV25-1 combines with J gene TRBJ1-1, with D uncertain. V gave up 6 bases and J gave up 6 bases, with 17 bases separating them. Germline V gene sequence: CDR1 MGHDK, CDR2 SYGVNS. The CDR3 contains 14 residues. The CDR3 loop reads CASRGWAPTPEAFF. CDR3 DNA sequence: TGTGCCAGCAGAGGGTGGGCCCCTACCCCTGAAGCTTTCTTT. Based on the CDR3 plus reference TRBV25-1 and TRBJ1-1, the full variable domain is EADIYQTPRYLVIGTGKKITLECSQTMGHDKMYWYQQDPGMELHLIHYSYGVNSTEKGDLSSESTVSRIRTEHFPLTLESARPSHTSQYLCASRGWAPTPEAFFGQGTRLTVV.

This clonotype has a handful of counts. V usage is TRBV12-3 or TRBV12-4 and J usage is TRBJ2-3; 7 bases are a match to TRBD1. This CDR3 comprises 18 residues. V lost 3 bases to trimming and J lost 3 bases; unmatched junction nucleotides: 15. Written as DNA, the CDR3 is TGTGCCAGCAGTTTCCCGAGGGACAGTAGACCGACTACAGATACGCAGTATTTT. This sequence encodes CASSFPRDSRPTTDTQYF.

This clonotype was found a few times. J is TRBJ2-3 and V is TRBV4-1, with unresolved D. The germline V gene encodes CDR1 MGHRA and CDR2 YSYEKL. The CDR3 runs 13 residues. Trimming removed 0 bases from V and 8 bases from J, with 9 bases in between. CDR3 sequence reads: CASSQDRVGTQYF. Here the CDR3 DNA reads TGCGCCAGCAGCCAAGATAGAGTGGGTACGCAGTATTTT.

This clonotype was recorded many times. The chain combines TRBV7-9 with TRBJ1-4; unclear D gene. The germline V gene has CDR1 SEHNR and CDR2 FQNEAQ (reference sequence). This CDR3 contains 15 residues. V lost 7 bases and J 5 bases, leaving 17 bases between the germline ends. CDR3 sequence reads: CASTYLSATNEKLFF. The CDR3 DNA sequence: TGTGCCAGCACCTACCTCTCGGCTACGAATGAAAAACTGTTTTTT.